Below, 14 T cell receptor beta chains from the same sample are listed, as sequenced in a study. One entry per CDR3 protein, called by TCRdb with MiXCR from the RT-PCR reads. The sample shows about 680,000 distinct CDR3 sequences, 13% to 15% of them seen only once. Material: memory CD4+ T cells from blood. The source is a female donor in good health, serving as a healthy control.

The chain couples TRBV7-9 to TRBJ2-7, with 8 bases identical to TRBD2. The V and J ends lost 5 bases and 8 bases, in that order; junction bases with no gene match: 20. The CDR3 length is 17 residues. Germline values: CDR1 SEHNR, CDR2 FQNEAQ (reference sequence). CDR3 loop: CASSPRTVRERGTKQYF. In DNA, the CDR3 is TGTGCCAGCAGCCCCCGGACAGTACGGGAGCGGGGGACGAAGCAGTACTTC.

The rearrangement uses TRBV18 and TRBJ1-4; 7 bases map to TRBD1. CDR3 length equals 16 residues. Germline assignment: CDR1 KGHSH and CDR2 LQKENI. V was pared by 4 bases and J by 4 bases, with 9 bases of the junction left unmatched. The CDR3 sequence: CASSQTSDRVNEKLFF. The CDR3 region has the DNA TGTGCCAGCTCACAAACCTCTGACAGGGTTAATGAAAAACTGTTTTTT.

This clonotype was counted only a few times. The rearrangement links TRBV18 to TRBJ2-5, with D possibly TRBD1 on 5 matching bases. The CDR3 totals 14 residues. The V end was cut by 3 bases, the J end by 10 bases, with 18 bases between. CDR1 is KGHSH, CDR2 LQKENI, per germline. CDR3 bases: TGTGCCAGCTCACCTCAGACAGTCTTCGGAGACCAGTACTTC. Encoded protein: CASSPQTVFGDQYF.

The J gene is TRBJ2-7, the V gene TRBV6-1; D not resolved. Looked up from germline, CDR1 is MNHNS and CDR2 is SASEGT. This CDR3 has 10 amino acids. With 9 bases removed from V and 3 bases from J, the gap between germline ends came to 6 bases. The CDR3 DNA follows: TGTGCCAGTGGGCACTACGAGCAGTACTTC. As protein: CASGHYEQYF.

Many counts were recorded for this clonotype. The CDR3 coding sequence is TGTGCCAGCAGACAGACAGGGGACGAGCAGTACTTC. This sequence encodes CASRQTGDEQYF. J is TRBJ2-7 and V is TRBV7-9; 8 bases match TRBD1. The V gene's germline CDR1 is SEHNR and CDR2 FQNEAQ (reference sequence). With V trimmed by 6 bases and J by 5 bases, 3 bases remained unmatched. This CDR3 has 12 amino acids.

J is TRBJ2-3 and V is TRBV5-1; the D gene is possibly TRBD2 (7 bases). Germline-derived CDR1 and CDR2 are SGHRS and YFSETQ. The CDR3 spans 16 residues. The germline V and J ends were trimmed by 5 bases and 4 bases, with 20 bases remaining between them. The CDR3 loop reads CASSQKGGGTPDTQYF. CDR3 nucleotide sequence: TGCGCCAGCAGTCAGAAGGGGGGGGGCACGCCAGATACGCAGTATTTT.

V is TRBV6-2 or TRBV6-3 and J is TRBJ2-7, with a tentative D call TRBD1 (6 bases). Trimming stripped 5 bases from V and 3 bases from J, with 20 bases between. The CDR3 loop spans 16 amino acids. Germline lookup yields CDR1 MNHEY and CDR2 SVGEGT. The CDR3 nucleotides read TGTGCCAGCAGTAACCACCGGGACACGGTTGGCTACGAGCAGTACTTC. Its protein product is CASSNHRDTVGYEQYF.

This chain joins TRBV20-1 and TRBJ2-1; D gene uncertain. This CDR3 spans 13 amino acids. The germline V gene encodes CDR1 DFQATT and CDR2 SNEGSKA (reference sequence). V lost 1 base and J 5 bases, leaving 9 bases between the germline ends. Written as DNA, the CDR3 is TGCAGTGCTAGAGGCTACACTCACAATGAGCAGTTCTTC. This sequence encodes CSARGYTHNEQFF.

There are many counts of this clonotype. The chain employs TRBV12-3 or TRBV12-4 and TRBJ2-4; 7 nucleotides agree with TRBD1. Trimming took 4 bases from V and 2 from J; bases not matched to a gene: 5. The CDR3 is 15 amino acids. CDR3 in DNA: TGTGCCAGCAGTTACTCGGGACAGTCCAAAAACATTCAGTACTTC. Amino acid sequence: CASSYSGQSKNIQYF.

This clonotype was seen just once. The J gene is TRBJ2-3, the V gene TRBV18; TRBD2 is a possible D gene (6 bases). The CDR3 has 18 amino acids. Germline V gene data show CDR1 as KGHSH and CDR2 as LQKENI. Trimming stripped 2 bases from V and 1 base from J, with 19 bases between. CDR3 coding DNA: TGTGCCAGCTCACCAAGGGCCATACAGGAGGGTCGCACAGATACGCAGTATTTT. It codes for CASSPRAIQEGRTDTQYF.

This clonotype has more than one count but fewer than ten. V is TRBV18 and J is TRBJ2-1; D is uncertain. The V gene lost 6 bases and the J gene lost 7 bases, with 10 bases spanning the gap. The CDR3 length is 12 residues. The germline V gene has CDR1 KGHSH and CDR2 LQKENI. As DNA, the CDR3 is TGTGCCAGCTCCCAGGATCCTAATGAGCAGTTCTTC. Residues: CASSQDPNEQFF. The whole variable domain, filled in from reference TRBV18 and TRBJ2-1, reads NAGVMQNPRHLVRRRGQEARLRCSPMKGHSHVYWYRQLPEEGLKFMVYLQKENIIDESGMPKERFSAEFPKEGPSILRIQQVVRGDSAAYFCASSQDPNEQFFGPGTRLTVL.

This clonotype was detected many times. The J gene is TRBJ2-5, the V gene TRBV12-3 or TRBV12-4, with D perhaps TRBD2 (6 bases). Trimming removed 7 bases from V and 2 bases from J, with 14 bases in between. The CDR3 extends over 14 amino acids. The CDR3 loop is CASIRGSWQETQYF. In DNA, the CDR3 is TGTGCCAGCATACGGGGGTCTTGGCAAGAGACCCAGTACTTC.

This clonotype showed up many times. The chain links TRBV29-1 to TRBJ2-7, with D possibly being TRBD2 (5 bases). CDR1 and CDR2 (germline): SQVTM, ANQGSEA. CDR3 length equals 12 residues. The V and J ends lost 5 bases and 1 base respectively, with 9 bases between them. CDR3 protein: CSVTTGSYEQYF. Here the CDR3 DNA reads TGCAGCGTTACGACGGGATCCTACGAGCAGTACTTC.

This clonotype has at least ten counts. J is TRBJ2-1 and V is TRBV7-2; 9 bases match TRBD2. The CDR3 has 16 residues. Trimming removed 4 bases from V and 8 bases from J; junction bases left unmatched: 12. Germline V gene data show CDR1 as SGHTA and CDR2 as FQGNSA. The CDR3 here is CASSSLSREGLYEQFF. Written as DNA, the CDR3 is TGTGCCAGCAGCTCCCTCTCGCGGGAGGGCCTCTATGAGCAGTTCTTC.